Listed below are T cell receptor beta chains from one sample, sequenced in a study of cytomegalovirus exposure and HLA in healthy donors. Sequencing used immunoSEQ multiplex PCR; TCRdb keeps in-frame clones, though not all of them. This table holds 80,000 or so clones, roughly 60% found once. Sequenced input: PBMCs. These receptor sequences come from a man in his thirties or forties in good health and CMV-seropositive. CDR3s include the opening cysteine and the closing phenylalanine or tryptophan. The D gene is left open where the match is weak. Some rows mark clone size as missing; the rest say once, few, many or name a class of expanded clone.

TGCGCCAGCAGCCTCAGTTGGGACAGGAGCTACGAGCAGTACTTC | CASSLSWDRSYEQYF | TRBV4-1 | medium-sized | TRBD1 | TRBJ2-7
TGTGCCATAAACTCAGGGGATGAAAAACTGTTTTTT | CAINSGDEKLFF | TRBV28 | few | - | TRBJ1-4
TGCGCCAGCAGCCCAGGGACTAGCGTTTCCTACGAGCAGTACTTC | CASSPGTSVSYEQYF | TRBV4-1 | - | TRBD2 | TRBJ2-7
TGCGCCAGCAGCCACAGAGATCGGCAGGGGGAGACCCAGTACTTC | CASSHRDRQGETQYF | TRBV5-1 | - | - | TRBJ2-5
TGTGCCAGCAGAGGGACAGGGGGTGCCTACGAGCAGTACTTC | CASRGTGGAYEQYF | TRBV28 | - | TRBD1 | TRBJ2-7
TGTGCCAGCAGCCGTAATCTCAATGAGCAGTTCTTC | CASSRNLNEQFF | TRBV5-4 | - | - | TRBJ2-1
TGCGCCAGCAGCCAAGATGCCTGGGGCGGCACCGGGGAGCTGTTTTTT | CASSQDAWGGTGELFF | TRBV4-3 | once | - | TRBJ2-2
TGTGCCAGCACCGCAGGGGTATACTACGAGCAGTACTTC | CASTAGVYYEQYF | TRBV5-8 | once | - | TRBJ2-7
TGTGCCAGCCAGGGCCTAGCGGGGGCAATCTACAATGAGCAGTTCTTC | CASQGLAGAIYNEQFF | TRBV28 | - | TRBD2 | TRBJ2-1
TGTGCCAGTAGTTATACGGGACTAGCGGGAGGTGGGACCCAGTACTTC | CASSYTGLAGGGTQYF | TRBV19 | few | TRBD2 | TRBJ2-5
TGTGCCAGCAGCATAGGACAGAACAACTATGGCTACACCTTC | CASSIGQNNYGYTF | TRBV7-2 | - | - | TRBJ1-2
TGTGCCAGCAGCTTAGGCGGGATCTCCTACGAGCAGTACTTC | CASSLGGISYEQYF | TRBV7-9 | - | - | TRBJ2-7
TGCAGCGTCCGGGACGGGACAGGGGCGTATACTGAAGCTTTCTTT | CSVRDGTGAYTEAFF | TRBV29-1 | - | TRBD1 | TRBJ1-1
TGTGCCAGTAGTACAGTACAGGGGGTCAGCTATGGCTACACCTTC | CASSTVQGVSYGYTF | TRBV19 | - | TRBD1 | TRBJ1-2
TGCAGCGTACGCACAGGGTTTAGACACGAGCAGTACTTC | CSVRTGFRHEQYF | TRBV29-1 | - | - | TRBJ2-7
TGTGCCAGCAGCTTGTCACCCGCAGGGGCGGATTCACCCCTCCACTTT | CASSLSPAGADSPLHF | TRBV5-6 | - | - | TRBJ1-6
TGTGCCAGCAGCTTATGGGGGGAAAGCAATCAGCCCCAGCATTTT | CASSLWGESNQPQHF | TRBV7-8 | medium-sized | - | TRBJ1-5
TGTGCCTGGAGTGTACCGGGTTTTGGAAACACCATATATTTT | CAWSVPGFGNTIYF | TRBV30 | few | - | TRBJ1-3
TGTGCCAGCAGCTTAGTTTCAGGGACTAGTAACGAGCAGTACTTC | CASSLVSGTSNEQYF | TRBV7-2 | - | TRBD2 | TRBJ2-7
TGTGCCAGTGGAGGACAGGGGGTTGGCGAGCAGTACTTC | CASGGQGVGEQYF | TRBV19 | few | TRBD1 | TRBJ2-7
TGTGCCAGCAGCTTATCAGGGGTCTACGCTGAAGCTTTCTTT | CASSLSGVYAEAFF | TRBV5-6 | few | - | TRBJ1-1
TGTGCCAGCAGAGACCTGGACAGTTCTTTTGAAGCTTTCTTT | CASRDLDSSFEAFF | TRBV2 | - | - | TRBJ1-1
TGTGCCATCAGGGTTGGACTAGCGGTAGAGACCCAGTACTTC | CAIRVGLAVETQYF | TRBV10-3 | few | TRBD2 | TRBJ2-5
TGTGCCAGCAGTTCGACTAGCGGGAAGGAGACCCAGTACTTC | CASSSTSGKETQYF | TRBV6-5 | few | TRBD2 | TRBJ2-5
TGTGCCAGTAGTCCCTCAGGGAATTCGTACGAGCAGTACTTC | CASSPSGNSYEQYF | TRBV19 | - | - | TRBJ2-7
TGTGCCTGGAGTGTAACAGGGGGCGGCACTGAAGCTTTCTTT | CAWSVTGGGTEAFF | TRBV30 | - | TRBD1 | TRBJ1-1
TGTGCCAGCAGTGTGAGGGAGCGGGCCTACGAGCAGTACTTC | CASSVRERAYEQYF | TRBV2 | - | - | TRBJ2-7
TGTGCCAGCAGCTTAGGCGGGTCGAACACCGGGGAGCTGTTTTTT | CASSLGGSNTGELFF | TRBV7-2 | once | - | TRBJ2-2
TGTGCCAGCAGCTACGTGCGGGGTGGTAAGACCCAGTACTTC | CASSYVRGGKTQYF | TRBV6-6 | - | - | TRBJ2-5
TGTGCCAGCAGGACGTCCGGGACAGGGGTGGGGGAGCAGTACTTC | CASRTSGTGVGEQYF | TRBV28 | - | TRBD1 | TRBJ2-7
TGTGCCATCAGTGAGTCTGAGGGGACAGGGAGTCAGCCCCAGCATTTT | CAISESEGTGSQPQHF | TRBV10-3 | - | TRBD1 | TRBJ1-5
TGTGCCAGCAGTCGCGGACAGGCCAACGTCTACGAGCAGTACTTC | CASSRGQANVYEQYF | TRBV27 | - | TRBD1 | TRBJ2-7
TGCGCCAGCAGCCCGAACTCCGGCAGCGGGGGCTACGAGCAGTACTTC | CASSPNSGSGGYEQYF | TRBV5-1 | - | TRBD2 | TRBJ2-7
TGTGCCATCAGTGGGGCGGGAGGGGCCTACAATGAGCAGTTCTTC | CAISGAGGAYNEQFF | TRBV10-3 | - | TRBD2 | TRBJ2-1
TGTGCCAGCAGTTTTCTAGCGGGAGTCATAGACACGCAGTATTTT | CASSFLAGVIDTQYF | TRBV28 | - | TRBD2 | TRBJ2-3
TGTGCCAGTCCGGCCCCGGCAGGGGGGAACACTGAAGCTTTCTTT | CASPAPAGGNTEAFF | TRBV19 | - | TRBD1 | TRBJ1-1
TGTGCCAGCAGCTTCCAAAGGGGGGGTAATGAGCAGTTCTTC | CASSFQRGGNEQFF | TRBV7-4 | - | - | TRBJ2-1
TGCAGCGTGAGGGGGACAGGCTCTAACGAGCAGTACTTC | CSVRGTGSNEQYF | TRBV29-1 | few | TRBD1 | TRBJ2-7
TGTGCCAGTAGTAACCCGGATCGGGTCGGGAGTGAAAAACTGTTTTTT | CASSNPDRVGSEKLFF | TRBV19 | - | - | TRBJ1-4
TGCGCCAGCAGCTTGGGGAAATCATTCAGGCTAGCGGACCTCTCCTACAATGAGCAGTTCTTC | CASSLGKSFRLADLSYNEQFF | TRBV5-1 | - | TRBD2 | TRBJ2-1
TGTGCCAGCAGAAGGGACAGGGGGAGCGAAAAACTGTTTTTT | CASRRDRGSEKLFF | TRBV6-1 | - | TRBD1 | TRBJ1-4
TGTGCCAGCAGCTTAAACAGGGGCACCTACGAGCAGTACTTC | CASSLNRGTYEQYF | TRBV7-2 | - | TRBD1 | TRBJ2-7
TGTGCCTGGATTCGGCAGGGGGATCCTTATGGCTACACCTTC | CAWIRQGDPYGYTF | TRBV30 | - | TRBD1 | TRBJ1-2
TGCAGCGTTGAAGGGCGGGACTCCTACGAGCAGTACTTC | CSVEGRDSYEQYF | TRBV29-1 | - | - | TRBJ2-7
TGTGCCAGCATTTACTTCCCGGTCACAGATACGCAGTATTTT | CASIYFPVTDTQYF | TRBV2 | - | - | TRBJ2-3
TGTGCCAGCAGCCAAGATGGGGCTAGCGGGGGGGCAGATACGCAGTATTTT | CASSQDGASGGADTQYF | TRBV4-2 | few | TRBD2 | TRBJ2-3
TGTGCCAGCAGTTGGGACAGGAATCAGCCCCAGCATTTT | CASSWDRNQPQHF | TRBV6-5 | - | TRBD1 | TRBJ1-5
TGTGCCAGCAGTTACTCCGGGGGACTAAGCTCCTACGAGCAGTACTTC | CASSYSGGLSSYEQYF | TRBV6-5 | - | TRBD2 | TRBJ2-7
TGCGCCAGCAGCCACTCTAGCGGGAGTCGCCACGAGCAGTACTTC | CASSHSSGSRHEQYF | TRBV4-3 | - | TRBD2 | TRBJ2-7
TGTGCCAGCAGCTTAGATCTTGGCTACACCTTC | CASSLDLGYTF | TRBV7-9 | - | - | TRBJ1-2
TGTGCCAGCAGTGATCCGGGACAGCTTTCCTATGGCTACACCTTC | CASSDPGQLSYGYTF | TRBV6-1 | few | TRBD1 | TRBJ1-2
TGTGCCAGCAGGGCCGGGACAGCGTCCACTGAAGCTTTCTTT | CASRAGTASTEAFF | TRBV6-5 | - | TRBD1 | TRBJ1-1
TGTGCCAGCAGTCCGACAGGCCAGGAGACCTACACCTTC | CASSPTGQETYTF | TRBV6-1 | few | - | TRBJ1-2
TGTGCCAGTAGTCCGCCAGGGACAGGGGGATACGAGCAGTACTTC | CASSPPGTGGYEQYF | TRBV19 | - | TRBD1 | TRBJ2-7
TGTGCCAGCAGCAAAGACAGGGGGCTGGTGAACACTGAAGCTTTCTTT | CASSKDRGLVNTEAFF | TRBV21-1 | once | - | TRBJ1-1